Given below is one TCR beta chain in context. Researchers ran the assay at a deep level. Roughly 27,000 T cell genomes, or around 330 ng DNA, went into replicate PCRs of unsorted PBMC. Measured with immunoSEQ multiplex PCR; TCRdb has only the in-frame clones, and not every one. The sample carries 450,000 to 500,000 clones, 65% to 80% recorded once. Trimming pared 4 bases from V and 4 bases from J, leaving 23 bases between. The CDR3 spans 17 residues. The germline CDR1 and CDR2 sequences are SGHRS and YFSETQ. This record comes from a study of shared clonotypes between healthy human individuals. The V and J genes are TRBV5-1 and TRBJ1-2; D may be TRBD1 (6 bases). The sequencing input was PBMCs. This receptor was identified in a woman in her thirties or forties in good health. Some clones in this sample may be carry-over from other donors' samples. The CDR3 is CASSASGTHTSSYGYTF. The CDR3 region has the DNA TGCGCCAGCAGCGCCTCCGGGACACACACTAGCTCCTATGGCTACACCTTC.